Listed here are 26 T cell receptor beta chains from one sample, sequenced in a study of regulatory T cells in long-lasting Graves disease. For TCR beta, libraries came from iRepertoire HTBI primers and Arm-PCR of CDR3 regions. TCRdb re-called the multiplex PCR reads with MiXCR, one entry per CDR3 protein. Seen here are hundreds of thousands of distinct CDR3 sequences, about 16% observed once, and the top ten hold 20% to 25%. Time point here: newly diagnosed GD, antithyroid drugs for less than 3 months. PBMC-derived RNA was used for the TCR library. These data were likewise used in another study, on T cells in Graves' hyperthyroidism and ophthalmopathy.

The sequencing used peripheral blood mononuclear cells (PBMCs), collected at new diagnosis, from a patient treated with antithyroid drugs. The origin of the receptors is a woman aged 35-65 years with Graves disease.

The chain has TRBV19 and TRBJ1-2; D may be TRBD1 (6 bases). Per the germline V gene, CDR1 is LNHDA and CDR2 is SQIVND (reference sequence). V was cut by 6 bases and J by 4 bases, with 15 bases left in between. The CDR3 runs to 14 residues. The CDR3 spells CASSSTGSGYGYTF. DNA for the CDR3: TGTGCCAGTAGCTCTACAGGGAGCGGCTATGGCTACACCTTC.

Ten or more counts support this clonotype. The gene calls are TRBV20-1 and TRBJ1-4; weak D call: TRBD1 (5 bases). The germline V gene encodes CDR1 DFQATT and CDR2 SNEGSKA (reference sequence). V lost 3 bases to trimming and J lost 3 bases, with 8 bases between them. This CDR3 has 13 amino acids. DNA for the CDR3: TGCAGTGCTAGCGGGGGACCTAATGAAAAACTGTTTTTT. This sequence encodes CSASGGPNEKLFF.

This clonotype occurred many times. This chain uses TRBV2 with TRBJ2-7; the match to TRBD1 covers 8 bases. V dropped 3 bases and J dropped 4; count of bases not matched to a gene: 8. Per germline, CDR1 SNHLY and CDR2 FYNNEI. The CDR3 runs 15 residues. The CDR3 region is CASSDLRDRPYEQYF. CDR3 nucleotides: TGTGCCAGCAGTGATCTCCGGGACAGGCCTTACGAGCAGTACTTC.

There are a few counts of this clonotype. J is TRBJ2-6 and V is TRBV30; 8 bases match TRBD1. This CDR3 spans 14 amino acids. V was pared by 5 bases and J by 2 bases, with 2 bases of the junction left unmatched. Germline-derived CDR1 and CDR2 are GTSNPN and SVGIG (reference sequence). The chain's CDR3 is CAWGRGPGANVLTF. The CDR3 DNA sequence: TGTGCCTGGGGCAGGGGGCCTGGGGCCAACGTCCTGACTTTC.

This clonotype was found many times. The genes are TRBV30 and TRBJ1-1; D is unresolved. With 2 bases removed from V and 1 base from J, the gap between germline ends came to 5 bases. Germline loops: CDR1 GTSNPN, CDR2 SVGIG (reference sequence). The CDR3 is 12 amino acids. The CDR3 loop is CAWSMGNTEAFF. The CDR3 bases are TGTGCCTGGAGTATGGGGAACACTGAAGCTTTCTTT.

As for this clonotype: One junction end disagrees with the germline gene, perhaps due to a read error. This rearrangement joins TRBV5-5 to TRBJ1-2; D not certain. This CDR3 has 12 amino acids. The V gene's germline CDR1 is SGHKS and CDR2 YYEKEE (reference sequence). In DNA, the CDR3 is TGTGCCGGCAGCTTGCAAGGGTATGGCTACACCTTC. Translated, it gives CAGSLQGYGYTF.

The V gene is TRBV7-3, the J gene TRBJ2-2, with D maybe TRBD2 (6 bases). The length of the CDR3 is 16 residues. Looked up from germline, CDR1 is SGHTA and CDR2 is FQGTGA. V was pared by 1 base and J by 5 bases, with 14 bases between. The CDR3 sequence is CASSLNAGPRTGELFF. The CDR3 DNA reads TGTGCCAGCAGCTTAAACGCGGGGCCCAGGACCGGGGAGCTGTTTTTT.

This clonotype appeared many times. The J gene is TRBJ1-1, the V gene TRBV24-1, with D possibly being TRBD1 (6 bases). From germline, CDR1 is KGHDR and CDR2 SFDVKD. V lost 7 bases and J 1 base, leaving 9 bases between the germline ends. The CDR3 loop spans 13 amino acids. For the CDR3, the DNA is TGTGCCACCAGCCAGGGACAGAACACTGAAGCTTTCTTT. Translation: CATSQGQNTEAFF.

This clonotype was found many times. The genes are TRBV27 and TRBJ1-2; 7 bases align to TRBD1. The V and J ends lost 6 bases and 6 bases, in that order; junction bases with no gene match: 13. CDR1 is MNHEY, CDR2 SMNVEV, per germline (reference sequence). This CDR3 has 15 amino acids. The CDR3 protein is CASSNTHPGGNGYTF. The CDR3 coding sequence is TGTGCCAGCAGCAATACCCATCCAGGGGGTAATGGCTACACCTTC.

This rearrangement joins TRBV6-1 to TRBJ1-2, with 10 bases that match TRBD1. Germline V gene data show CDR1 as MNHNS and CDR2 as SASEGT. V was clipped by 6 bases and J by 7 bases; unmatched bases: 5. This CDR3 region has 13 residues. The CDR3 DNA reads TGTGCCAGCAGCCGTGGGACAGGGGTTGGCTACACCTTC. Protein product: CASSRGTGVGYTF.

This chain links TRBV27 with TRBJ2-2; TRBD1 agrees at 11 bases. With 0 bases clipped from V and 4 bases from J, the junction kept 7 bases outside the gene matches. This CDR3 is built from 18 residues. Germline-derived CDR1 and CDR2 are MNHEY and SMNVEV (reference sequence). The CDR3 DNA is TGTGCCAGCAGTTTATCGTGGACAGGGGGCGCGAGCACCGGGGAGCTGTTTTTT. Its protein is CASSLSWTGGASTGELFF.

This clonotype has more than one count but fewer than ten. V and J are TRBV25-1 and TRBJ1-4, with 7 bases fitting TRBD1. The ends lost 6 bases at V and 7 bases at J; junction bases unmatched: 5. CDR1 is MGHDK, CDR2 SYGVNS, per germline. This CDR3 has 13 amino acids. CDR3 region: CASSWTGSEKLFF. In DNA form, the CDR3 reads TGTGCCAGCAGCTGGACAGGTTCTGAAAAACTGTTTTTT.

The chain recombines TRBV18 with TRBJ1-1; TRBD1 might be the D (6 bases). Germline V gene sequence: CDR1 KGHSH, CDR2 LQKENI. The ends were cut back, 11 bases at V and 3 bases at J, with 13 bases in the middle. CDR3 length: 12 amino acids. The CDR3 is CAGTAGDTEAFF. In nucleotides, the CDR3 is TGTGCCGGAACTGCAGGGGACACTGAAGCTTTCTTT.

The sample holds a few counts of this clonotype. This chain uses TRBV15 with TRBJ1-4, with 9 nucleotides matching TRBD1. The germline V gene encodes CDR1 LNHNV and CDR2 YYDKDF (reference sequence). V trimming: 6 bases; J trimming: 4 bases; junction bases outside the gene matches: 6. The CDR3 has 15 amino acids. CDR3 protein: CATSGTGQSNEKLFF. The CDR3 DNA is TGTGCCACCAGTGGGACAGGGCAAAGTAATGAAAAACTGTTTTTT.

This clonotype was detected only a few times. The chain combines TRBV5-1 with TRBJ1-4; D remains ambiguous. The CDR3 covers 13 residues. V shed 1 base and J shed 8 bases, with 9 bases lying between them. From germline, CDR1 is SGHRS and CDR2 YFSETQ. In nucleotides, the CDR3 is TGCGCCAGCAGCTTGAGCAGTCAAGAAAAACTGTTTTTT. Protein sequence: CASSLSSQEKLFF.

This clonotype was counted ten times or more. The rearrangement links TRBV12-3 or TRBV12-4 to TRBJ1-4, with unresolved D. The CDR3 loop spans 13 amino acids. Trimming stripped 1 base from V and 10 bases from J, with 10 bases between. The CDR3 sequence is CASSLGYSRKLFF. CDR3 nucleotide sequence: TGTGCCAGCAGTTTAGGGTACAGCCGAAAACTGTTTTTT.

This clonotype showed up just a few times. V gene TRBV2 combines with J gene TRBJ2-1; a possible D gene is TRBD2 (6 bases). Trimming shortened V by 4 bases and J by 9 bases, and 16 bases separated the two germline ends. Germline loops: CDR1 SNHLY, CDR2 FYNNEI. The CDR3 consists of 14 residues. The CDR3 here is CASSVGGEIREQFF. The CDR3 nucleotides read TGTGCCAGCAGTGTCGGCGGGGAAATACGTGAGCAGTTCTTC.

V is TRBV13 and J is TRBJ2-1; TRBD2 matches 9 bases. This CDR3 is 16 amino acids long. Germline CDR1 and CDR2: PRHDT and FYEKMQ (reference sequence). The junction had 8 bases not matched to a gene; V was cut back by 5 bases and J by 3 bases. CDR3 protein: CASSLSGGLYYNEQFF. The CDR3, as DNA: TGTGCCAGCAGCCTTAGCGGGGGACTCTACTACAATGAGCAGTTCTTC. Combining the CDR3 with reference TRBV13 and TRBJ2-1 gives the whole variable domain AAGVIQSPRHLIKEKRETATLKCYPIPRHDTVYWYQQGPGQDPQFLISFYEKMQSDKGSIPDRFSAQQFSDYHSELNMSSLELGDSALYFCASSLSGGLYYNEQFFGPGTRLTVL.

This clonotype was observed a few times. This chain links TRBV19 with TRBJ1-1; 7 positions agree with TRBD1. Germline V gene data show CDR1 as LNHDA and CDR2 as SQIVND (reference sequence). The CDR3 loop spans 14 amino acids. J lost 1 base, V lost 6 bases, and 5 bases had no gene match. The CDR3 DNA follows: TGTGCCAGTAGGAGGGGACAGACGAACACTGAAGCTTTCTTT. It translates to CASRRGQTNTEAFF.

J is TRBJ2-3 and V is TRBV6-1; the match to TRBD2 covers 12 bases. The CDR3 consists of 15 residues. Per the germline V gene, CDR1 is MNHNS and CDR2 is SASEGT. V shed 6 bases, J shed 10 bases, and the junction held 11 bases outside the gene matches. The CDR3 sequence is CASSPSGGAQVPQYF. As DNA, the CDR3 is TGTGCCAGCAGCCCTAGCGGGGGGGCCCAAGTTCCGCAGTATTTT.

This clonotype was observed many times. V is TRBV6-1 and J is TRBJ2-1; TRBD1 aligns across 8 bases. Germline CDR1 and CDR2: MNHNS and SASEGT. J gave up 4 bases and V 7 bases, and 6 bases lay outside the gene matches. The length of the CDR3 is 14 residues. DNA for the CDR3: TGTGCCAGCATTGGGACAGGTACATACAATGAGCAGTTCTTC. This encodes CASIGTGTYNEQFF.

The chain has TRBV20-1 and TRBJ2-1; perhaps D is TRBD1 or TRBD2 (7 bases each). V was pared by 3 bases and J by 4 bases, with 13 bases between. This CDR3 contains 14 residues. In germline, CDR1 is DFQATT, CDR2 SNEGSKA (reference sequence). In DNA form, the CDR3 reads TGCAGTGCTAGGCGGGGGACAGAGTACAATGAGCAGTTCTTC. It is translated as CSARRGTEYNEQFF.

This clonotype was counted a few times. The chain carries TRBV12-3 or TRBV12-4 and TRBJ2-2; D could derive from TRBD1 or TRBD2 (5 bases each). This CDR3 region has 13 residues. The V gene lost 6 bases and the J gene lost 5 bases, with 10 bases spanning the gap. Here the CDR3 reads CASSGTDTGELFF. As DNA, the CDR3 is TGTGCCAGCAGCGGGACGGATACCGGGGAGCTGTTTTTT.

The chain couples TRBV12-3 or TRBV12-4 to TRBJ1-2, with TRBD1 identical over 8 bases. This CDR3 is built from 12 residues. V dropped 6 bases and J dropped 8; count of bases not matched to a gene: 5. Here the CDR3 DNA reads TGTGCCAGCAGGGACAGGGTGGTCGGCTACACCTTC. Encoded protein: CASRDRVVGYTF.

This clonotype has more than one count but fewer than ten. This chain links TRBV7-2 with TRBJ1-2; no definite D call. Trimming pared 3 bases from V and 7 bases from J, leaving 12 bases between. Germline V gene lookup returns CDR1 SGHTA and CDR2 FQGNSA. The CDR3 loop spans 13 amino acids. The CDR3 is CASSLSRDIGYTF. CDR3 nucleotides: TGTGCCAGCAGCTTGAGTAGGGATATTGGCTACACCTTC.

This clonotype was seen many times. The V and J genes are TRBV6-1 and TRBJ2-5, with no clear D. Germline values: CDR1 MNHNS, CDR2 SASEGT. Deletions cut 8 bases from V and 1 base from J, with 11 bases between. The CDR3 is made up of 13 amino acids. The CDR3 region is CASHLRAQETQYF. The CDR3 nucleotides read TGTGCCAGCCACCTCCGGGCCCAAGAGACCCAGTACTTC.